This T cell receptor beta chain was captured by sequencing in a study of long-term antiretroviral therapy in people with HIV. Study results and limitations: Controls had broader CDR3 length ranges than HIV repertoires did.

This CDR3 contains 13 residues. Trimming took 1 base from V and 7 from J; bases not matched to a gene: 1. Germline V gives CDR1 SGHTA, CDR2 FQGNSA. It was in the United States that all participants with HIV were treated. Comment on this clone: What it binds is unknown.

The libraries were made with immunoSEQ v3.0 at survey level. Assay: immunoSEQ multiplex PCR; the TCRdb copy retains only in-frame clones and omits some. The table shows about 22,000 clones, with about 86% occurring only once. The specimen comprised unsorted PBMCs, sampled 1.3 years after starting antiretroviral therapy. This receptor was identified in a man between 60 and 70 years old with HIV. This sequence joins TRBV7-2 and TRBJ1-5, with TRBD1 matching 7 bases. The CDR3 sequence: CASSLETGQPQHF. As DNA, the CDR3 is TGTGCCAGCAGCTTAGAGACAGGGCAGCCCCAGCATTTT.